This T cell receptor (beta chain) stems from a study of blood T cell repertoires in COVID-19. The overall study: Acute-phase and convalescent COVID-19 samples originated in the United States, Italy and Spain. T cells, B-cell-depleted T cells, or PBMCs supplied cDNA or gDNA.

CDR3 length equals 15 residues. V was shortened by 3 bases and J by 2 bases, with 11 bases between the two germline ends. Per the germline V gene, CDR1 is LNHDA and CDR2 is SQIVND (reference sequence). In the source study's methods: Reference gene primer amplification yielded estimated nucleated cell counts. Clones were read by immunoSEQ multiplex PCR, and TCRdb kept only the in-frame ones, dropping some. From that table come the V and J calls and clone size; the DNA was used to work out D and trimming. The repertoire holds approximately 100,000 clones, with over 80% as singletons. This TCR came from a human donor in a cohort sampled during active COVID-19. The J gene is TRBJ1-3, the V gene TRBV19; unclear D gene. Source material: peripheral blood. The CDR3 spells CASSIALLAGNTIYF. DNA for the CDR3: TGTGCCAGTAGTATCGCCCTGTTAGCTGGAAACACCATATATTTT.